This T cell receptor (beta chain) was sequenced in a study of cytomegalovirus exposure and HLA in healthy donors. At the level of the study: An earlier analysis found 120 million or so unique TCR beta sequences from approximately 170 million T cells.

On this clone: No antigen is known for it.

In the PCR, 60 Vbeta and 13 Jbeta primers were used. Only in-frame clones appear in the TCRdb table, and some are missing; sequencing was by immunoSEQ multiplex PCR. The table records roughly 150,000 clones, around 79% of them present only once. Whole-study findings and limits: Upon later analysis, TCR association rates were observed to vary by HLA locus, being highest for DRB1 and lowest for HLA-C. The study designated roughly 150 TCR beta chains cytomegalovirus-associated.

Germline V lookup: CDR1 SGHRS, CDR2 YFSETQ. Trimming took off 5 bases at V and 0 bases at J, with 9 bases between the two ends. The CDR3 has 15 amino acids. This TCR was sampled from a male donor in good health and CMV-seronegative. Sequenced material: PBMCs. J is TRBJ2-6 and V is TRBV5-1; D remains ambiguous. The CDR3 region has the DNA TGCGCCAGCAGGCAGAAAATCTCTGGGGCCAACGTCCTGACTTTC. Protein product: CASRQKISGANVLTF.